This T cell receptor (beta chain) comes out of a study of T-cell memory formation after mild COVID-19. With 2 bases clipped from V and 6 bases from J, the junction kept 10 bases outside the gene matches. Germline CDR1 is SGHKS and CDR2 is YYEKEE (reference sequence). The CDR3 length is 15 residues. 5'RACE with constant-segment primers yielded barcoded, UMI-tagged TCR alpha and TCR beta cDNA libraries. TCRdb recomputed calls from the 5' RACE reads with MiXCR, one row per CDR3 protein. The sample has under 50,000 distinct CDR3 sequences; 27% are singletons. This clonotype was detected a few times. The source material was PBMCs or a T cell subset sorted from them (not recorded which). The chain combines TRBV5-5 with TRBJ2-7, with TRBD1 matching 8 bases. The clonotype comes from a man aged 18 to 30 who had mild COVID-19 (a few samples of this study predate the infection). Cell type and time point are not known. DNA for the CDR3: TGTGCCAGCAGCTTTGCGCAGGGGGCGTTTCGCGAGCAGTACTTC. Translated: CASSFAQGAFREQYF.